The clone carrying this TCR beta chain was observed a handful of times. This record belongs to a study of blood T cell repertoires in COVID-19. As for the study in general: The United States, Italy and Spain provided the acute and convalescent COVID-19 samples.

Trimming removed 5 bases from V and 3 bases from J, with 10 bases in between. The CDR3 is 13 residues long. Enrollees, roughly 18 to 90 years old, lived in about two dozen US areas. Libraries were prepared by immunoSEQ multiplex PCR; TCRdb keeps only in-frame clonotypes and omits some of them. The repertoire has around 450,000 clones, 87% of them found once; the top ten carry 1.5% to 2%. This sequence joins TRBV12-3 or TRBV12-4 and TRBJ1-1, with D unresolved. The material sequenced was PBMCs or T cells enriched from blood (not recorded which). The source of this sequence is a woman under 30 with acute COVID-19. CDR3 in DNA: TGTGCCAGCAGTCTTGCGCAAGACACTGAAGCTTTCTTT. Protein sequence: CASSLAQDTEAFF.